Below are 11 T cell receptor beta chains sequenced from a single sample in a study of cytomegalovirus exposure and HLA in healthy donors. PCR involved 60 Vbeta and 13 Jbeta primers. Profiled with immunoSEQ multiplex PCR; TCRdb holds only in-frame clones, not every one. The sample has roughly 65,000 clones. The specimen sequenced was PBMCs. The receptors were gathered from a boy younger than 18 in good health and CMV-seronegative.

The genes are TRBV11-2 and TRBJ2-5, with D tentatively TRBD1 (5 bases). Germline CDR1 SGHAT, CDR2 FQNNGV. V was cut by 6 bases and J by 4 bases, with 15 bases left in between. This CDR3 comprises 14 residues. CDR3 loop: CASSPWGLLETQYF. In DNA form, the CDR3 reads TGTGCCAGCAGTCCGTGGGGCCTATTAGAGACCCAGTACTTC.

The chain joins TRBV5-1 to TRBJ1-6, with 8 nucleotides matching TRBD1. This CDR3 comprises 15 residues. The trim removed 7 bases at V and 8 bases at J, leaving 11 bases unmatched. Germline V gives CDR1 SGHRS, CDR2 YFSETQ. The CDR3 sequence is CASGQIQGVDSPLHF. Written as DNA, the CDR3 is TGCGCCAGCGGCCAAATACAGGGGGTTGATTCACCCCTCCACTTT.

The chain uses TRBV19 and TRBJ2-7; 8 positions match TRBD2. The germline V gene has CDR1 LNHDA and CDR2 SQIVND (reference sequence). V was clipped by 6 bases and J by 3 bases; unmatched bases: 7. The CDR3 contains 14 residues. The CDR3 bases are TGTGCCAGTAGCCCTTCCACTAGCGGCTACGAGCAGTACTTC. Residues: CASSPSTSGYEQYF.

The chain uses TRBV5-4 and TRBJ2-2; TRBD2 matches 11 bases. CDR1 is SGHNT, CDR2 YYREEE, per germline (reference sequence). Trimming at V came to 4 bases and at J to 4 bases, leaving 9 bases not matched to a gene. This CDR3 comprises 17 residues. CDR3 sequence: CASSPKGTSGGTGELFF. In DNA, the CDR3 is TGTGCCAGCAGCCCTAAAGGAACTAGCGGGGGCACCGGGGAGCTGTTTTTT.

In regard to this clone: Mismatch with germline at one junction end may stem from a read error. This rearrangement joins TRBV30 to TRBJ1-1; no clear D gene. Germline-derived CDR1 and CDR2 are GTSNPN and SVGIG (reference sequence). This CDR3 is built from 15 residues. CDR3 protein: CAGSVPQVREAEAFF. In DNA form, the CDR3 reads TGTGCCGGGAGTGTACCTCAGGTTCGGGAGGCTGAAGCTTTCTTT.

The CDR3 DNA is TGTGCCAGCAGTGGAGGGATCCTCAATCAGCCCCAGCATTTT. Protein sequence: CASSGGILNQPQHF. The genes are TRBV2 and TRBJ1-5, with D unclear. From germline, CDR1 is SNHLY and CDR2 FYNNEI. The CDR3 loop spans 14 amino acids. Trimming cost V 4 bases and J 3 bases, with 10 bases left between them.

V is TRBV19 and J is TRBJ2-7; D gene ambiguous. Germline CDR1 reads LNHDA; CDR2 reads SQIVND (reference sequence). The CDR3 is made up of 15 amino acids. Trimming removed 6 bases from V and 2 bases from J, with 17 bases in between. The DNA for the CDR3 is TGTGCCAGTAGGAAGCAGGTTCCCAACACCTACGAGCAGTACTTC. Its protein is CASRKQVPNTYEQYF.

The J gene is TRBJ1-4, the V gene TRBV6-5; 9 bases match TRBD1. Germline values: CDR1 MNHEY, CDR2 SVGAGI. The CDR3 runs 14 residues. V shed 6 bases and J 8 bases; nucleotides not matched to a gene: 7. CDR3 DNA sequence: TGTGCCAGCAGATTACAGGGGGCGCGGGAAAAACTGTTTTTT. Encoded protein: CASRLQGAREKLFF.

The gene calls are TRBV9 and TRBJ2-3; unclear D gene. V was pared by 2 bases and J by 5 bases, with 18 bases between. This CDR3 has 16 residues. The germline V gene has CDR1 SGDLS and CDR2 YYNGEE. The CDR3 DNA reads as TGTGCCAGCAGCGTCTACTCGGGTATGGTTCAAGATACGCAGTATTTT. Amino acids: CASSVYSGMVQDTQYF.

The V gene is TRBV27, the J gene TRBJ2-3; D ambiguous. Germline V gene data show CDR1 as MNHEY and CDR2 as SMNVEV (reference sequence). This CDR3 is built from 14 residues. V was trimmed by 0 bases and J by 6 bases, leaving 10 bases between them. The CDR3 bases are TGTGCCAGCAGTTTATCTAGCAGCTATGATACGCAGTATTTT. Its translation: CASSLSSSYDTQYF.

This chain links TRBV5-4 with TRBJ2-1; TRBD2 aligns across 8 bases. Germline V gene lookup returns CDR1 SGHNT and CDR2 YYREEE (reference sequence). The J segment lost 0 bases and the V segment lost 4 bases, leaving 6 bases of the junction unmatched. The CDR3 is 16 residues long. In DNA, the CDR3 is TGTGCCAGCAGCAATAGCGGGGCAGTCTCCTACAATGAGCAGTTCTTC. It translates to CASSNSGAVSYNEQFF.